The 21 T cell receptor beta chains listed next were all sequenced from one sample in a study of T cell responses to AZD1222 COVID-19 vaccine. The protocol was immunoSEQ multiplex PCR, while the TCRdb copy is restricted to in-frame clones and leaves out a portion. Of 150,000 to 190,000 clones detected, 90% appear once; the ten largest clones hold approximately 1.6%. The input for sequencing was peripheral blood, taken 28 days after the second AZD1222 dose. These receptors came from an adult who received the AZD1222 COVID-19 vaccine.

The gene calls are TRBV19 and TRBJ1-5, with unresolved D. Germline assignment: CDR1 LNHDA and CDR2 SQIVND (reference sequence). Between the trimmed V and J ends, which lost 1 base and 3 bases, there was a span of 10 bases. The CDR3 has 15 amino acids. The CDR3 loop reads CASSIVGQNNQPQHF. CDR3 DNA sequence: TGTGCCAGTAGTATAGTCGGCCAGAACAATCAGCCCCAGCATTTT. The complete variable domain, with remaining parts taken from reference TRBV19 and TRBJ1-5, reads DGGITQSPKYLFRKEGQNVTLSCEQNLNHDAMYWYRQDPGQGLRLIYYSQIVNDFQKGDIAEGYSVSREKKESFPLTVTSAQKNPTAFYLCASSIVGQNNQPQHFGDGTRLSIL.

The CDR3 DNA is TGTGCCAGCTCGTGGAGGGATGACACTGAAGCTTTCTTT. Translating it yields CASSWRDDTEAFF. The chain combines TRBV2 with TRBJ1-1; D gene ambiguous. Germline lookup yields CDR1 SNHLY and CDR2 FYNNEI. V was clipped by 8 bases and J by 3 bases, with 13 bases between them. The CDR3 extends over 13 amino acids.

This clone was observed once. The chain combines TRBV29-1 with TRBJ1-1; D gene unclear. The V end lost 7 bases, the J end lost 0 bases, and 21 bases lay between the germline ends. There are 16 residues in the CDR3. CDR1 is SQVTM, CDR2 ANQGSEA, per germline. In nucleotides, the CDR3 is TGCAGCGCCGGCGGGGTTAACGGTGCGGTGAACACTGAAGCTTTCTTT. Encoded protein: CSAGGVNGAVNTEAFF.

This chain uses TRBV5-1 with TRBJ2-1; D might be TRBD2 (6 bases). This CDR3 has 13 residues. The V end was cut by 4 bases, the J end by 4 bases, with 9 bases between. Germline CDR1 SGHRS, CDR2 YFSETQ. DNA for the CDR3: TGCGCCAGCAGCCGGGACTCGTACAATGAGCAGTTCTTC. The encoded protein is CASSRDSYNEQFF.

CDR3 DNA sequence: TGTGCCAGCAGCCTAATGAGCGGGAGGCCCCACTATGAGCAGTTCTTC. This encodes CASSLMSGRPHYEQFF. The rearrangement links TRBV7-9 to TRBJ2-1; 9 positions agree with TRBD2. The CDR3 has 16 residues. Germline V gene sequence: CDR1 SEHNR, CDR2 FQNEAQ (reference sequence). The ends lost 5 bases at V and 8 bases at J; junction bases unmatched: 13.

V usage is TRBV20-1 and J usage is TRBJ1-2; D is uncertain. The CDR3 runs 9 residues. Trimming removed 7 bases from V and 8 bases from J, with 8 bases in between. Germline CDR1 DFQATT, CDR2 SNEGSKA (reference sequence). CDR3 sequence (DNA): TGCAGTGAAGGATCCGGCTACACCTTC. It codes for CSEGSGYTF.

V and J are TRBV18 and TRBJ2-2; D assignment may be TRBD1 or TRBD2 (5 bases each). Trimming removed 2 bases at V and 0 bases at J, with 7 bases between. Germline V gene data show CDR1 as KGHSH and CDR2 as LQKENI. CDR3 length equals 15 residues. The chain's CDR3 is CASSPGTANTGELFF. The CDR3 nucleotides are TGTGCCAGCTCACCAGGGACGGCGAACACCGGGGAGCTGTTTTTT.

The chain is built from TRBV7-9 and TRBJ2-1; D remains ambiguous. V lost 9 bases and J 10 bases, leaving 25 bases between the germline ends. Germline V lookup: CDR1 SEHNR, CDR2 FQNEAQ (reference sequence). The CDR3 sequence is 15 residues long. The CDR3 nucleotides read TGTGCCAGTCAAAGGCTTGAGACCGCGAGTAGGGAGCAGTTCTTC. It yields the protein CASQRLETASREQFF.

The chain is built from TRBV7-8 and TRBJ2-7; 8 bases map to TRBD2. Germline V CDR1 and CDR2: SGHVS, FQNEAQ. The length of the CDR3 is 14 residues. Losses at the gene ends were 3 bases for V and 3 bases for J; bases not matched to a gene: 4. CDR3 sequence (DNA): TGTGCCAGCAGCTTCCGGGAGGGCAGCTACGAGCAGTACTTC. Translated, it gives CASSFREGSYEQYF.

The chain couples TRBV9 to TRBJ2-7, with D perhaps TRBD1 (5 bases). V lost 2 bases, J lost 3 bases, and 9 bases lay in between. The CDR3 runs to 13 residues. CDR1 and CDR2 from the germline V gene are SGDLS and YYNGEE. The CDR3 protein is CASSVEDNYEQYF. DNA of the CDR3: TGTGCCAGCAGCGTCGAGGACAACTACGAGCAGTACTTC.

The chain links TRBV5-1 to TRBJ1-4; D might be TRBD1 (5 bases). Germline lookup yields CDR1 SGHRS and CDR2 YFSETQ. The CDR3 totals 13 residues. The V and J ends lost 4 bases and 6 bases respectively, with 10 bases between them. DNA for the CDR3: TGCGCCAGCAGCGAGGGGCTCGATGAAAAACTGTTTTTT. Translating gives CASSEGLDEKLFF.

The V gene is TRBV7-9, the J gene TRBJ1-1; 7 positions match TRBD1. Losses at the gene ends were 5 bases for V and 0 bases for J; bases not matched to a gene: 6. CDR3 length: 15 residues. The germline V gene encodes CDR1 SEHNR and CDR2 FQNEAQ (reference sequence). The CDR3 DNA reads TGTGCCAGCAGCCGACAGGGCCCATTGAACACTGAAGCTTTCTTT. Amino acids: CASSRQGPLNTEAFF.

The chain recombines TRBV7-2 with TRBJ2-1; possible D gene TRBD2, 5 bases. V was pared by 0 bases and J by 10 bases, with 16 bases between. There are 15 residues in the CDR3. Germline CDR1 is SGHTA and CDR2 is FQGNSA. CDR3 loop: CASSLAVLEGGEQFF. The CDR3 region has the DNA TGTGCCAGCAGCTTAGCCGTACTAGAGGGTGGAGAGCAGTTCTTC.

The chain is built from TRBV6-1 and TRBJ1-1, with TRBD1 identical over 8 bases. The ends lost 2 bases at V and 2 bases at J; junction bases unmatched: 4. This CDR3 has 15 amino acids. The germline V gene encodes CDR1 MNHNS and CDR2 SASEGT. The DNA of the CDR3 is TGTGCCAGCAGTGAAACTCCAGGGGGCAACACTGAAGCTTTCTTT. This translates into CASSETPGGNTEAFF.

The table lists this clone with a few counts. The chain carries TRBV7-8 and TRBJ1-4, with unresolved D. The CDR3 spans 15 residues. Deletions cut 1 base from V and 5 bases from J, with 11 bases between. In germline, CDR1 is SGHVS, CDR2 FQNEAQ. The CDR3: CASSLENIRNEKLFF. CDR3 nucleotide sequence: TGTGCCAGCAGCTTAGAGAATATTAGGAATGAAAAACTGTTTTTT.

The chain carries TRBV5-1 and TRBJ2-1, with 14 bases identical to TRBD2. J lost 5 bases, V lost 4 bases, and 5 bases had no gene match. CDR1 SGHRS and CDR2 YFSETQ come from the germline V gene. The CDR3 runs to 16 residues. CDR3 bases: TGCGCCAGCAGCCCCCCGGGACTAGCGGGAGACAATGAGCAGTTCTTC. Translation: CASSPPGLAGDNEQFF.

The chain carries TRBV7-9 and TRBJ2-1; 7 bases align to TRBD2. Unmatched junction bases numbered 6, after V lost 1 base and J lost 0 bases. The CDR3 has 17 residues. Germline assignment: CDR1 SEHNR and CDR2 FQNEAQ (reference sequence). In nucleotides, the CDR3 is TGTGCCAGCAGCTTAGTAGGGACTACCGCCTCCTACAATGAGCAGTTCTTC. It encodes CASSLVGTTASYNEQFF.

The chain uses TRBV20-1 and TRBJ1-1; 7 bases map to TRBD1. CDR1 and CDR2 (germline): DFQATT, SNEGSKA (reference sequence). V lost 7 bases and J lost 5; bases outside the gene matches: 4. This CDR3 contains 11 residues. CDR3 DNA: TGCAGTGGGGACAGAGGGACTGAAGCTTTCTTT. Translating it yields CSGDRGTEAFF.

This chain joins TRBV5-1 and TRBJ1-5; 10 nucleotides agree with TRBD1. V shed 4 bases and J 3 bases; nucleotides not matched to a gene: 7. Germline CDR1 reads SGHRS; CDR2 reads YFSETQ. The CDR3 is 16 residues long. The CDR3 sequence is CASSKGTGDINQPQHF. The DNA for the CDR3 is TGCGCCAGCAGCAAAGGGACAGGGGACATCAATCAGCCCCAGCATTTT.

The rearrangement links TRBV27 to TRBJ1-6; D unclear. Deletions cut 0 bases from V and 6 bases from J, with 15 bases between. The CDR3 loop spans 17 amino acids. CDR1 is MNHEY and CDR2 is SMNVEV in the germline V gene (reference sequence). CDR3 protein: CASSLSFPRSRNSPLHF. The DNA for the CDR3 is TGTGCCAGCAGTTTATCTTTCCCCCGCTCTCGTAATTCACCCCTCCACTTT.

The rearrangement joins TRBV19 to TRBJ1-1; D unresolved. Trimming shortened V by 5 bases and J by 0 bases, and 19 bases separated the two germline ends. The germline gives CDR1 LNHDA, CDR2 SQIVND (reference sequence). The CDR3 spans 17 residues. The chain's CDR3 is CASSLFGSLTLNTEAFF. CDR3 bases: TGTGCCAGTAGTCTTTTCGGGTCGCTAACCCTGAACACTGAAGCTTTCTTT.